A single sample is the source of the 14 T cell receptor beta chains below, sequenced in a study of T cells in Graves' hyperthyroidism and ophthalmopathy. RNA transcripts served as the template for amplifying TCR beta CDR3 regions. The HTBI set primed first-round TCR CDR3 RT-PCR. TCRdb recomputed calls from the multiplex PCR reads with MiXCR, one row per CDR3 protein. In the table there are roughly 570,000 distinct CDR3 sequences, around 16% of which are singletons. Sequencing used blood. These receptors were collected from a woman under 40 with Graves' hyperthyroidism.

This clonotype was found many times. This sequence joins TRBV7-8 and TRBJ2-5; 8 nucleotides agree with TRBD1. Germline CDR1 is SGHVS and CDR2 is FQNEAQ. The trim removed 5 bases at V and 0 bases at J, leaving 20 bases unmatched. This CDR3 is built from 20 residues. The CDR3 is CASSPYPGTGRRRDQETQYF. In DNA form, the CDR3 reads TGTGCCAGCAGCCCCTACCCCGGGACAGGACGCCGGCGAGACCAAGAGACCCAGTACTTC.

This clonotype appeared a few times. Here the CDR3 reads CATSPSGSYNEQFF. DNA of the CDR3: TGTGCCACCTCACCTAGCGGGAGTTACAATGAGCAGTTCTTC. The chain employs TRBV9 and TRBJ2-1, with 10 bases lining up with TRBD2. Germline lookup yields CDR1 SGDLS and CDR2 YYNGEE. V shed 9 bases, J shed 4 bases, and the junction held 7 bases outside the gene matches. This CDR3 is built from 14 residues.

A note on this clonotype: A much more abundant neighbour one base away suggests this may be a read error. The V gene is TRBV6-1, the J gene TRBJ2-1, with 13 bases matching TRBD2. The CDR3 has 18 residues. Germline V gene sequence: CDR1 MNHNS, CDR2 SASEGT. In DNA form, the CDR3 reads TGTGCCAGCAGTCCGGGACTAGCGGGAAAGTGGTCCTACAATGAGCAGTCCTTC. The encoded protein is CASSPGLAGKWSYNEQSF.

Notes on this clonotype: A much larger clone lies one base from this, so it may be a read error. The rearrangement uses TRBV13 and TRBJ2-3, with D perhaps being TRBD1 or TRBD2 (6 bases each). V shed 5 bases and J shed 2 bases, with 20 bases lying between them. CDR1 is PRHDT, CDR2 FYEKMQ, per germline (reference sequence). This CDR3 is 17 amino acids long. The CDR3 here is CASSKKVGGRNTDTQYF. DNA of the CDR3: TGTGCCAGCAGCAAGAAAGTAGGGGGGAGGAACACAGATACGCAGTATTTT. Using reference TRBV13 and TRBJ2-3 for the parts outside the CDR3, the full variable domain is AAGVIQSPRHLIKEKRETATLKCYPIPRHDTVYWYQQGPGQDPQFLISFYEKMQSDKGSIPDRFSAQQFSDYHSELNMSSLELGDSALYFCASSKKVGGRNTDTQYFGPGTRLTVL.

This clonotype was detected many times. This rearrangement joins TRBV30 to TRBJ2-7; TRBD2 agrees at 16 bases. From germline, CDR1 is GTSNPN and CDR2 SVGIG (reference sequence). V lost 4 bases and J lost 1; bases outside the gene matches: 4. The CDR3 contains 16 residues. CDR3 protein: CAWTPGLAGGSYEQYF. The DNA for the CDR3 is TGTGCCTGGACCCCGGGACTAGCGGGAGGGTCCTACGAGCAGTACTTC.

This clonotype has ten or more counts. The chain is built from TRBV7-2 and TRBJ2-1; D gene unclear. This CDR3 region has 15 residues. Deletions cut 5 bases from V and 0 bases from J, with 11 bases between. The germline CDR1 and CDR2 sequences are SGHTA and FQGNSA. This CDR3 reads CASSLQVSSYNEQFF. CDR3 DNA sequence: TGTGCCAGCAGCCTTCAGGTGAGCTCCTACAATGAGCAGTTCTTC. The variable domain in full, completed from reference TRBV7-2 and TRBJ2-1, reads GAGVSQSPSNKVTEKGKDVELRCDPISGHTALYWYRQSLGQGLEFLIYFQGNSAPDKSGLPSDRFSAERTGGSVSTLTIQRTQQEDSAVYLCASSLQVSSYNEQFFGPGTRLTVL.

A remark on this clonotype: The junction does not match germline at one end; this may be a read error. This chain joins TRBV27 and TRBJ2-3, with 11 bases aligning to TRBD2. Germline lookup yields CDR1 MNHEY and CDR2 SMNVEV (reference sequence). There are 15 residues in the CDR3. The CDR3 DNA is TGTGCCAGCAGTTCCGGGACTAGCGGCACAGGTACGCAGTATTTT. This codes for CASSSGTSGTGTQYF.

CDR3 coding DNA: TGCAGTGCTAGAGAGGAGAGGGGAACAGGGGGCAACGAGCAGTACTTC. Translating gives CSAREERGTGGNEQYF. The gene calls are TRBV20-1 and TRBJ2-7; 9 nucleotides match TRBD1. The CDR3 has 16 residues. J gave up 5 bases and V 0 bases, and 11 bases lay outside the gene matches. Germline V CDR1 and CDR2: DFQATT, SNEGSKA (reference sequence).

The V gene is TRBV29-1, the J gene TRBJ2-3; perhaps TRBD1 as D (5 bases). Germline values: CDR1 SQVTM, CDR2 ANQGSEA. There are 13 residues in the CDR3. Trimming stripped 6 bases from V and 1 base from J, with 11 bases between. The DNA for the CDR3 is TGCAGCGTCGCCGGACAACGCACAGATACGCAGTATTTT. Translation gives CSVAGQRTDTQYF.

This rearrangement joins TRBV29-1 to TRBJ2-3, with 8 positions matching TRBD2. CDR1 is SQVTM, CDR2 ANQGSEA, per germline. The CDR3 has 13 residues. The V gene end was trimmed by 8 bases and the J gene end by 5 bases; junction bases not matched to a gene: 9. CDR3 in DNA: TGCAGCACGGGGCGGGAGGAGGGAGATACGCAGTATTTT. It yields the protein CSTGREEGDTQYF.

Many counts were recorded for this clonotype. The chain uses TRBV10-3 and TRBJ2-7; 7 bases align to TRBD1. V gave up 9 bases and J gave up 2 bases; unmatched junction bases: 4. Germline values: CDR1 ENHRY, CDR2 SYGVKD. The CDR3 has 12 amino acids. The CDR3 loop reads CAMGDSPYEQYF. CDR3 bases: TGTGCCATGGGGGACAGCCCCTACGAGCAGTACTTC.

This chain links TRBV9 with TRBJ2-3, with D hard to call. CDR1 is SGDLS, CDR2 YYNGEE, per germline. The CDR3 covers 15 residues. V lost 0 bases and J 2 bases, leaving 10 bases between the germline ends. The DNA for the CDR3 is TGTGCCAGCAGCGTAGGGGGTCGAAACACAGATACGCAGTATTTT. Its protein product is CASSVGGRNTDTQYF.

This chain links TRBV5-1 with TRBJ2-7; 7 nucleotides align to TRBD2. The V gene's germline CDR1 is SGHRS and CDR2 YFSETQ. The CDR3 is 16 amino acids. Losses at the gene ends were 7 bases for V and 0 bases for J; bases not matched to a gene: 13. The CDR3 reads CASQPGVGGSSYEQYF. The CDR3 DNA sequence: TGCGCCAGCCAACCGGGGGTGGGGGGGAGCTCCTACGAGCAGTACTTC.

In this sample, this clonotype turned up many times. The V and J genes are TRBV30 and TRBJ1-3; no reliable D call. The V and J ends lost 0 bases and 3 bases respectively, with 3 bases between them. The CDR3 is 12 residues long. Germline CDR1 and CDR2: GTSNPN and SVGIG (reference sequence). The CDR3 DNA reads TGTGCCTGGAGTGTACTTGGAAACACCATATATTTT. Translated, it gives CAWSVLGNTIYF.